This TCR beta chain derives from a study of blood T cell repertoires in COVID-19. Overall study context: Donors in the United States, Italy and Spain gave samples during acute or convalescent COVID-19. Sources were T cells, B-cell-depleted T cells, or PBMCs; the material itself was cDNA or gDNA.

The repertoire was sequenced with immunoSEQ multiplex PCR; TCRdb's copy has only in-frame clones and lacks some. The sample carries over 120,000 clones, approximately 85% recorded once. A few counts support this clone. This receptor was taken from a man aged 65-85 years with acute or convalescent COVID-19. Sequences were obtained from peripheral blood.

The DNA for the CDR3 is TGTGCCAGCAGGGTACGGTGGAACACTGAAGCTTTCTTT. This sequence encodes CASRVRWNTEAFF. V and J are TRBV6-5 and TRBJ1-1, with D hard to call. V shed 6 bases and J shed 1 base, with 9 bases lying between them. Germline V gene data show CDR1 as MNHEY and CDR2 as SVGAGI. CDR3 length: 13 amino acids.